Listed below are T cell receptor beta chains from one sample, sequenced in a study of control samples from healthy donors and cancer patients. Only in-frame clones appear in the TCRdb table, and some are missing; sequencing was by immunoSEQ multiplex PCR. The sample has about 98,000 clones; almost 85% are singletons. Sequenced: blood. Receptor source: a man in his sixties in good health. Both conserved end residues are part of each CDR3. The D gene is left open where the match is weak. Only some rows state a clone size, as once, few, many or a class for expanded clones.

TRBJ2-3,once,TRBV30,TRBD2,CAWSLLAGQDTQYF,TGTGCCTGGAGCTTACTAGCGGGGCAAGATACGCAGTATTTT
TRBJ1-1,.,TRBV2,.,CATSAQGQTNTEAFF,TGTGCCACCTCAGCCCAGGGCCAGACGAACACTGAAGCTTTCTTT
TRBJ2-3,.,TRBV2,TRBD2,CASSEGTSGMGSDTQYF,TGTGCCAGCAGTGAAGGGACTAGCGGGATGGGGTCAGATACGCAGTATTTT
TRBJ2-3,.,TRBV7-9,.,CASSLRRGGADTQYF,TGTGCCAGCAGCTTACGGAGGGGAGGTGCAGATACGCAGTATTTT
TRBJ1-5,.,TRBV19,TRBD1,CASSSSDRALLPQHF,TGTGCCAGTAGTTCCTCGGACAGGGCTCTGTTGCCCCAGCATTTT
TRBJ2-7,few,TRBV11-2,.,CASSSYYEQYF,TGTGCCAGCAGCTCATACTACGAGCAGTACTTC
TRBJ1-5,.,TRBV6-5,.,CASSREADQPQHF,TGTGCCAGCAGTAGAGAGGCAGATCAGCCCCAGCATTTT
TRBJ2-3,few,TRBV3-1/TRBV3-2,.,CASSQGPTDTDTQYF,TGTGCCAGCAGCCAGGGTCCCACCGACACAGATACGCAGTATTTT
TRBJ1-4,.,TRBV5-1,TRBD1,CASSQDRVDEKLFF,TGCGCCAGCAGCCAGGACAGGGTCGACGAAAAACTGTTTTTT
TRBJ2-5,.,TRBV5-8,.,CASSSGKPGREPYQETQYF,TGTGCCAGCAGCTCGGGAAAACCGGGCCGCGAACCGTACCAAGAGACCCAGTACTTC
TRBJ2-1,.,TRBV2,TRBD2,CASSEMERGSYNEQFF,TGTGCCAGCAGTGAAATGGAGCGGGGGTCCTACAATGAGCAGTTCTTC
TRBJ2-4,.,TRBV7-6,TRBD2,CASSLTGRKRGWNIQYF,TGTGCCAGCAGCTTAACGGGACGCAAGCGGGGGTGGAACATTCAGTACTTC
TRBJ2-4,.,TRBV24-1,TRBD2,CATSDDPGGLAKNIQYF,TGTGCCACCAGTGACGACCCGGGGGGGCTAGCCAAAAACATTCAGTACTTC
TRBJ2-1,.,TRBV6-6,TRBD2,CASSQLNLGLASYNEQFF,TGTGCCAGCAGTCAGCTAAACTTGGGACTAGCGAGTTACAATGAGCAGTTCTTC
TRBJ1-6,.,TRBV25-1,.,CASSGYGPNSPLHF,TGTGCCAGCAGTGGGTACGGACCTAATTCACCCCTCCACTTT
TRBJ1-2,once,TRBV27,.,CASSLRTGYGYTF,TGTGCCAGCAGTTTAAGGACCGGCTATGGCTACACCTTC
TRBJ2-4,.,TRBV6-6,.,CASSYPGEAANIQYF,TGTGCCAGCAGTTACCCCGGGGAAGCCGCAAACATTCAGTACTTC
TRBJ1-1,few,TRBV7-2,.,CASSLEGNTEAFF,TGTGCCAGCAGCTTAGAAGGGAACACTGAAGCTTTCTTT
TRBJ2-2,.,TRBV18,.,CASSPDTGELFF,TGTGCCAGCTCACCTGACACCGGGGAGCTGTTTTTT
TRBJ1-2,few,TRBV28,.,CASRLGDYGYTF,TGTGCCAGCAGGTTGGGGGACTATGGCTACACCTTC
TRBJ1-1,.,TRBV6-5,.,CASSLSGREAFF,TGTGCCAGCAGTTTGTCAGGGCGTGAAGCTTTCTTT
TRBJ2-1,.,TRBV7-6,.,CASSFSGMGYNEQFF,TGTGCCAGCAGCTTTTCTGGGATGGGGTACAATGAGCAGTTCTTC
TRBJ2-1,few,TRBV5-1,.,CASSLVLGVDTNEQFF,TGCGCCAGCAGCTTGGTTTTGGGTGTAGATACAAATGAGCAGTTCTTC
TRBJ1-2,.,TRBV19,.,CASSKGQSGVYGYTF,TGTGCCAGTAGTAAGGGACAATCTGGCGTCTATGGCTACACCTTC
TRBJ2-5,.,TRBV13,.,CASSLTGNQETQYF,TGTGCCAGCAGCTTAACGGGGAATCAAGAGACCCAGTACTTC
TRBJ2-1,.,TRBV7-3,.,CASSLGGIYNEQFF,TGTGCCAGCAGCTTAGGCGGGATCTACAATGAGCAGTTCTTC
TRBJ2-3,.,TRBV3-1/TRBV3-2,TRBD2,CASSQVLAGTDTQYF,TGTGCCAGCAGCCAAGTACTAGCGGGAACAGATACGCAGTATTTT